This T cell receptor (beta chain) was captured in a study of vaccination effects on CD4 cells after COVID-19. Study results and limitations: Few convalescent patients were included, and no early post-infection timepoints were sampled.

Before any sequencing was done, the ViraFEST assay used viral peptide pools to expand antigen-specific CD4+ T cells. After about 10 days in culture, the CD4+ T cells were isolated. Participants were vaccinated with two doses of either the BNT162b2 or mRNA-1273 vaccine. The study found no prior SARS-CoV-2 infection in the vaccine recipients, who tested negative for nucleocapsid antibodies. Days 3 and 7 were when half the medium was replaced with IL-2 medium. CDR3 length: 14 residues. Germline V gene lookup returns CDR1 MNHNY and CDR2 SVGAGI (reference sequence). V lost 2 bases to trimming and J lost 5 bases, with 10 bases between them. A word on this clone: Its antigen is currently unknown.

Sequencing used immunoSEQ multiplex PCR; TCRdb keeps in-frame clones, though not all of them. The sample contains around 33,000 clones, 65% of which appear only once. The specimen comprised CD4+ T cells from PBMCs cultured with SARS-CoV-2 spike peptides, sampled after COVID-19 vaccination. The TCR originated in a human donor who received a COVID-19 vaccine. The V gene is TRBV6-6, the J gene TRBJ1-5; perhaps TRBD1 as D (5 bases). The CDR3 coding sequence is TGTGCCAGCAGTTACGGGACGGACCATCAGCCCCAGCATTTT. Translated: CASSYGTDHQPQHF.